This T cell receptor (beta chain) was sequenced in a study of blood T cells in healthy people across ages. Findings and limits, study-wide: TCR beta diversity, measured per million T cells, fell in a roughly linear way with age. From one million sequenced T cells, diversity estimates were lower bounds.

Points on this clonotype: The antigen remains unidentified.

The CDR3 has 14 amino acids. The germline V and J ends were trimmed by 0 bases and 8 bases, with 11 bases remaining between them. CDR1 and CDR2 (germline): MRHNA, SNTAGT. It was with a sample-barcoded 5' primer and a J-beta primer mix that a second PCR of about 6 to 11 cycles was run. Every individual sample yielded 2.5 million or more paired-end reads (each containing CDR3). TCRdb processed the 5' RACE reads anew with MiXCR; each CDR3 protein has one entry. The sample shows over 600,000 distinct CDR3 sequences, over 40% of them seen only once. The sample taken for sequencing was blood. The chain joins TRBV6-4 to TRBJ2-4; possibly TRBD2 for D (6 bases). This clonotype originated in an older man in good health. The CDR3 sequence is CASSDSRTSHIQYF. CDR3 nucleotides: TGTGCCAGCAGTGACTCCCGTACTAGCCACATTCAGTACTTC.